This TCR beta chain was captured by sequencing in a study of beta chain features in type 1 diabetes. TCRB transcripts that were expressed got sequenced, as all of the isolated RNA had been reverse transcribed. Using immunoSEQ multiplex PCR, the repertoire was profiled, and TCRdb retains in-frame clones only, with some absent. The sample holds hundreds of thousands of clones, approximately 30% seen once. Germline CDR1 is SEHNR and CDR2 is FQNEAQ (reference sequence). Trimming took off 5 bases at V and 8 bases at J, with 15 bases between the two ends. This CDR3 is built from 13 residues. Sequencing used naive CD4+ T cells from blood. The chain is built from TRBV7-9 and TRBJ1-2; D unclear. This sequence originates from a man aged 18 to 35 in good health. CDR3 coding DNA: TGTGCCAGCAGCCTACGAGCCCCGGGCGGCTACACCTTC. It codes for CASSLRAPGGYTF. The full variable domain, completed using reference TRBV7-9 and TRBJ1-2, is DTGVSQNPRHKITKRGQNVTFRCDPISEHNRLYWYRQTLGQGPEFLTYFQNEAQLEKSRLLSDRFSAERPKGSFSTLEIQRTEQGDSAMYLCASSLRAPGGYTFGSGTRLTVV.